The rows below give T cell receptor beta chains drawn from one sample of a study of blood T cells in healthy people across ages. One entry per CDR3 protein results from TCRdb running MiXCR on the 5' RACE reads. The table shows around 1.1 million distinct CDR3 sequences, with 35% to 40% occurring only once. Material for sequencing was blood. These receptors were collected from a man aged 18-30 years in good health. Both conserved end residues are part of each CDR3. The D gene is left open where the match is weak. The size entry is marked missing in some rows and otherwise reads once, few, many or a size class.

CDR3 DNA,CDR3 protein,clone size,D gene,J gene,V gene
TGTGCCAGCAGTTTTGCGGGACAGGAGTCCTATGGCTACACCTTC,CASSFAGQESYGYTF,few,TRBD1,TRBJ1-2,TRBV12-3/TRBV12-4
TGTGCCAGCAGCCAATTGTTCAACAATGAGCAGTACTTC,CASSQLFNNEQYF,.,.,TRBJ2-7,TRBV11-2
TGCGCCAGCAGCGGGTGGGACAGGGTACTCAATGAGCAGTTCTTC,CASSGWDRVLNEQFF,.,TRBD1,TRBJ2-1,TRBV5-1
TGTGCCAGCAGTGACGTCCGATCCTATGGCTACACCTTC,CASSDVRSYGYTF,.,.,TRBJ1-2,TRBV2
TGCGCCAGCAGCCAAGATGGAGGAGGCAATCAGCCCCAGCATTTT,CASSQDGGGNQPQHF,.,.,TRBJ1-5,TRBV4-3
TGTGCCAGCAGCGCCCCCACAGATACGCAGTATTTT,CASSAPTDTQYF,many,.,TRBJ2-3,TRBV9
TGTGCCAGCAGCTCAGAGGGGCGGGGGGGGACAGATACGCAGTATTTT,CASSSEGRGGTDTQYF,.,TRBD2,TRBJ2-3,TRBV7-2
TGTGCCAGCAGCGGCGCGGAGGGACCCAATCAGCCCCAGCATTTT,CASSGAEGPNQPQHF,.,.,TRBJ1-5,TRBV12-3/TRBV12-4
TGTGCCAGCAGAAGGGACAGCGGCTACACCTTC,CASRRDSGYTF,.,TRBD1,TRBJ1-2,TRBV6-5
TGCAGTGCTAGAGATTTCAATGAGCAGTTCTTC,CSARDFNEQFF,few,.,TRBJ2-1,TRBV20-1
TGCAGCGTTGGAGATGACTATGGCTACACCTTC,CSVGDDYGYTF,once,.,TRBJ1-2,TRBV29-1
TGCAGTGCTAGAGCGGCTCAGGATGAGACAGTCATATATAGCAATCAGCCCCAGCATTTT,CSARAAQDETVIYSNQPQHF,.,.,TRBJ1-5,TRBV20-1
TGTGCCAGCAGCTTAGCGATTTATGCAACTAATGAAAAACTGTTTTTT,CASSLAIYATNEKLFF,few,.,TRBJ1-4,TRBV7-9
TGTGCCAGCAGCGTAGACGGGAGACGGAGCACAGATACGCAGTATTTT,CASSVDGRRSTDTQYF,.,.,TRBJ2-3,TRBV9
TGTGCCTGGAGTCGTGCAGGGGCTGGCTACACCTTC,CAWSRAGAGYTF,few,.,TRBJ1-2,TRBV30
TGTGCCAGCATATTAGAGGGTAGCTCCTACAATGAGCAGTTCTTC,CASILEGSSYNEQFF,many,.,TRBJ2-1,TRBV13
TGTGCCAGCAGTTTATTACCCGGATACCGGGACAGAGATACGCAGTATTTT,CASSLLPGYRDRDTQYF,.,TRBD1,TRBJ2-3,TRBV28